This is a list of T cell receptor beta chains from one sample in a study of post-analysis software for immune sequencing data. TCRdb used MiXCR to reprocess the PCR reads, holding one entry per CDR3 protein. The top ten clones hold around 11% of a sample with approximately 660,000 distinct CDR3 sequences, approximately 59% of them seen once. Sequences were obtained from blood. Receptor source: a girl aged 2 to 10 with multiple sclerosis. The CDR3 runs from the conserved cysteine through the conserved F or W. A D gene is named only where the DNA matches it firmly. Only part of the rows carry a size: once, few, many, or a class if the clone is expanded.

CDR3aa: CASNGGDTQYF
d_gene: NA
v_gene: TRBV10-2
j_gene: TRBJ2-3
abundance: NA

CDR3aa: CASSYVGYTDTQYF
d_gene: NA
v_gene: TRBV6-5
j_gene: TRBJ2-3
abundance: few

CDR3aa: CASSPGLAGESEQYF
d_gene: TRBD2
v_gene: TRBV4-1
j_gene: TRBJ2-7
abundance: NA

CDR3aa: CASSSGSSNYGYTF
d_gene: NA
v_gene: TRBV7-2
j_gene: TRBJ1-2
abundance: NA

CDR3aa: CASSLGGTGAGYTF
d_gene: TRBD1
v_gene: TRBV7-9
j_gene: TRBJ1-2
abundance: NA

CDR3aa: CASSFPSGRVSRPDTDTQYF
d_gene: TRBD2
v_gene: TRBV7-9
j_gene: TRBJ2-3
abundance: few

CDR3aa: CASATGLTTGQPQHF
d_gene: NA
v_gene: TRBV7-9
j_gene: TRBJ1-5
abundance: NA

CDR3aa: CASSVGASGAQDTQYF
d_gene: TRBD2
v_gene: TRBV9
j_gene: TRBJ2-3
abundance: NA

CDR3aa: CASSSLAGLNEQFF
d_gene: TRBD2
v_gene: TRBV7-9
j_gene: TRBJ2-1
abundance: few

CDR3aa: CASEPPDRGKDEQFF
d_gene: TRBD1
v_gene: TRBV28
j_gene: TRBJ2-1
abundance: NA

CDR3aa: CAWSVQGSETQYF
d_gene: TRBD1
v_gene: TRBV30
j_gene: TRBJ2-5
abundance: NA

CDR3aa: CSVEDRGLGRVTDTQYF
d_gene: TRBD2
v_gene: TRBV29-1
j_gene: TRBJ2-3
abundance: NA

CDR3aa: CSARGFTSGNQPQHF
d_gene: NA
v_gene: TRBV20-1
j_gene: TRBJ1-5
abundance: NA

CDR3aa: CASSHPARQGYGYTF
d_gene: TRBD1
v_gene: TRBV4-1
j_gene: TRBJ1-2
abundance: few

CDR3aa: CASSLATGTGVPYGYTF
d_gene: TRBD1
v_gene: TRBV5-1
j_gene: TRBJ1-2
abundance: NA

CDR3aa: CASSLGAGAVYEQYF
d_gene: NA
v_gene: TRBV12-3/TRBV12-4
j_gene: TRBJ2-7
abundance: few

CDR3aa: CSVGQLLYEQYF
d_gene: NA
v_gene: TRBV29-1
j_gene: TRBJ2-7
abundance: NA

CDR3aa: CASSPATGGLGETQYF
d_gene: NA
v_gene: TRBV9
j_gene: TRBJ2-5
abundance: few

CDR3aa: CASSKGGANQPQHF
d_gene: TRBD1
v_gene: TRBV5-5
j_gene: TRBJ1-5
abundance: NA

CDR3aa: CASSFLAGRNNEQFF
d_gene: NA
v_gene: TRBV27
j_gene: TRBJ2-1
abundance: NA

CDR3aa: CASSSGEGHQPQHF
d_gene: NA
v_gene: TRBV28
j_gene: TRBJ1-5
abundance: NA

CDR3aa: CASSQVTGLQETQYF
d_gene: NA
v_gene: TRBV4-2
j_gene: TRBJ2-5
abundance: NA

CDR3aa: CASSQGAVEEQFF
d_gene: NA
v_gene: TRBV3-1
j_gene: TRBJ2-1
abundance: NA

CDR3aa: CASSWASGLANGEQFF
d_gene: TRBD2
v_gene: TRBV5-1
j_gene: TRBJ2-1
abundance: NA

CDR3aa: CASSVDGSGANVLTF
d_gene: NA
v_gene: TRBV9
j_gene: TRBJ2-6
abundance: NA

CDR3aa: CASSRLGQGDSPLHF
d_gene: TRBD1
v_gene: TRBV7-6
j_gene: TRBJ1-6
abundance: NA

CDR3aa: CSAKDRVDIQYF
d_gene: TRBD1
v_gene: TRBV20-1
j_gene: TRBJ2-4
abundance: once

CDR3aa: CATSFVFQAGANVLTF
d_gene: NA
v_gene: TRBV15
j_gene: TRBJ2-6
abundance: NA

CDR3aa: CASRDGLNTEAFF
d_gene: NA
v_gene: TRBV10-3
j_gene: TRBJ1-1
abundance: NA

CDR3aa: CSARPLSGSSYNEQFF
d_gene: NA
v_gene: TRBV20-1
j_gene: TRBJ2-1
abundance: NA

CDR3aa: CASSGSSGGGSNEQFF
d_gene: TRBD2
v_gene: TRBV12-3/TRBV12-4
j_gene: TRBJ2-1
abundance: NA

CDR3aa: CASSPLGLASDTQYF
d_gene: TRBD2
v_gene: TRBV14
j_gene: TRBJ2-3
abundance: NA

CDR3aa: CSAIRQGVNYGYTF
d_gene: TRBD1
v_gene: TRBV20-1
j_gene: TRBJ1-2
abundance: NA

CDR3aa: CASSFRQGAQDEAFF
d_gene: TRBD1
v_gene: TRBV5-5
j_gene: TRBJ1-1
abundance: NA

CDR3aa: CATSDLAYTQYF
d_gene: NA
v_gene: TRBV24-1
j_gene: TRBJ2-3
abundance: once

CDR3aa: CASSLGQGNPSYGYTF
d_gene: TRBD1
v_gene: TRBV5-1
j_gene: TRBJ1-2
abundance: few

CDR3aa: CSAFGTALDNEQFF
d_gene: TRBD1
v_gene: TRBV20-1
j_gene: TRBJ2-1
abundance: NA

CDR3aa: CASSLTGGEQETQYF
d_gene: NA
v_gene: TRBV5-1
j_gene: TRBJ2-5
abundance: NA

CDR3aa: CASSLRETGNTEAFF
d_gene: NA
v_gene: TRBV5-1
j_gene: TRBJ1-1
abundance: NA

CDR3aa: CSASGRGAYNEQFF
d_gene: TRBD2
v_gene: TRBV20-1
j_gene: TRBJ2-1
abundance: NA

CDR3aa: CSAWTGRNTEAFF
d_gene: TRBD1
v_gene: TRBV29-1
j_gene: TRBJ1-1
abundance: NA

CDR3aa: CASSLVGGPTDTQYF
d_gene: NA
v_gene: TRBV12-3/TRBV12-4
j_gene: TRBJ2-3
abundance: few

CDR3aa: CASSVTGADEQYF
d_gene: TRBD1
v_gene: TRBV12-3/TRBV12-4
j_gene: NA
abundance: NA

CDR3aa: CASSPEIAGGSTDTQYF
d_gene: TRBD2
v_gene: TRBV5-1
j_gene: TRBJ2-3
abundance: NA

CDR3aa: CSVEFDYADTQYF
d_gene: NA
v_gene: TRBV29-1
j_gene: TRBJ2-3
abundance: NA

CDR3aa: CSVLLWTGSSGANVLTF
d_gene: TRBD1
v_gene: TRBV29-1
j_gene: TRBJ2-6
abundance: few

CDR3aa: CASSETGGYYGYTF
d_gene: TRBD1
v_gene: TRBV6-5
j_gene: TRBJ1-2
abundance: NA

CDR3aa: CASGFTDSYEQYF
d_gene: NA
v_gene: TRBV12-5
j_gene: TRBJ2-7
abundance: NA